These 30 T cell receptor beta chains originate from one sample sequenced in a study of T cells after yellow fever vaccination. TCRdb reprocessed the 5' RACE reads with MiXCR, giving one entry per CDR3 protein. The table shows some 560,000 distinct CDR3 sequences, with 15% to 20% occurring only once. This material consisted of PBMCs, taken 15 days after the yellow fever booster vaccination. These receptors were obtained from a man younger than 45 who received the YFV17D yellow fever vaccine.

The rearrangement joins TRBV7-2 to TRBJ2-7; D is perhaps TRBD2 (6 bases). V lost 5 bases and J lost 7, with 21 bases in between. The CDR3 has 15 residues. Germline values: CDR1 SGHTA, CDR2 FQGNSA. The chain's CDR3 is CASSTGTSSGWEQYF. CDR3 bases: TGTGCCAGCAGCACCGGGACTTCCTCGGGGTGGGAGCAGTACTTC.

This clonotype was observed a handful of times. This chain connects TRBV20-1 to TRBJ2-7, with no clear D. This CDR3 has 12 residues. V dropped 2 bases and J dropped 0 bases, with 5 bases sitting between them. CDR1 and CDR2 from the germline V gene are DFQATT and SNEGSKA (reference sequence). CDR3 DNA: TGCAGTGCTAGACGGTTCTCCTACGAGCAGTACTTC. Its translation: CSARRFSYEQYF.

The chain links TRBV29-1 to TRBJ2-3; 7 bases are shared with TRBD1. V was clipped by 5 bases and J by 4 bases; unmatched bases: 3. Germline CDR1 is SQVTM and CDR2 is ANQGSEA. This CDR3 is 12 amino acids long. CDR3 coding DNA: TGCAGCGTTCTACAGGGGCCAGATACGCAGTATTTT. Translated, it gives CSVLQGPDTQYF.

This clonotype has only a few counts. The CDR3 is CASNPRASNEQFF. CDR3 bases: TGTGCCAGCAATCCCCGGGCGTCCAATGAGCAGTTCTTC. The chain links TRBV6-1 to TRBJ2-1; D gene uncertain. The V end lost 7 bases, the J end lost 6 bases, and 13 bases lay between the germline ends. Germline loops: CDR1 MNHNS, CDR2 SASEGT. The CDR3 covers 13 residues.

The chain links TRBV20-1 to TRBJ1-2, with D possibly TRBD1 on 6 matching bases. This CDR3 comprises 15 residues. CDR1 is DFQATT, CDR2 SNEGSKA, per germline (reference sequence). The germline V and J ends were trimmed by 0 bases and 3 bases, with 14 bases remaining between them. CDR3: CSARDRGGAHYGYTF. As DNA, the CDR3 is TGCAGTGCTAGAGATAGGGGGGGCGCTCACTATGGCTACACCTTC.

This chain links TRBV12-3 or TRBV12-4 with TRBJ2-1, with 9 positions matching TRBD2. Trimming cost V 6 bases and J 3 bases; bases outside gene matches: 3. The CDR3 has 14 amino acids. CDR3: CASSKAGGYNEQFF. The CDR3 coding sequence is TGTGCCAGCAGCAAAGCGGGAGGCTACAATGAGCAGTTCTTC.

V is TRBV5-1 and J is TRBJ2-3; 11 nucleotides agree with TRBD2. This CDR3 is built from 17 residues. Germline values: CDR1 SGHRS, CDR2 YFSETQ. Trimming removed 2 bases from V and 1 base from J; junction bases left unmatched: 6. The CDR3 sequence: CASSFPRTSGRTDTQYF. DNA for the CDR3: TGCGCCAGCAGCTTCCCTCGGACTAGCGGGCGCACAGATACGCAGTATTTT.

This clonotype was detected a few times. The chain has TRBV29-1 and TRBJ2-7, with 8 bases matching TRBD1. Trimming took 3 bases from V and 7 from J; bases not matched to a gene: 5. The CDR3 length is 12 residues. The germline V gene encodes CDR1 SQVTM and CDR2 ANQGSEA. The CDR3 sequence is CSVDSTGGEQYF. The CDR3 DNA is TGCAGCGTTGACTCAACAGGGGGGGAGCAGTACTTC.

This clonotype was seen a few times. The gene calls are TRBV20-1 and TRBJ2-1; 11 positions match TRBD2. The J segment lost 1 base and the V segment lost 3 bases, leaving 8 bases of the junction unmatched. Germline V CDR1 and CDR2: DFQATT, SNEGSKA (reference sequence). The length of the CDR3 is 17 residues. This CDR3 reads CSASRLAGGLSYNEQFF. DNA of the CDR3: TGCAGTGCTAGCCGGCTAGCGGGAGGATTATCCTACAATGAGCAGTTCTTC.

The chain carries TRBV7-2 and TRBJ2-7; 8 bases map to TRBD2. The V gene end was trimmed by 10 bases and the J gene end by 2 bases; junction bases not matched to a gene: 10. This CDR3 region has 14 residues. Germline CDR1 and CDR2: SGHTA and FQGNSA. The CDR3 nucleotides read TGTGCCACTTCTGCGGGAGGCTCCGCCTACGAGCAGTACTTC. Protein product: CATSAGGSAYEQYF.

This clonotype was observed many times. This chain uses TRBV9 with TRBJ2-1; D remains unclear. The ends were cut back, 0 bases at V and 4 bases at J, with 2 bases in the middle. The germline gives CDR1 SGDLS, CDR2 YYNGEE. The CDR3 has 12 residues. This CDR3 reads CASSVGYNEQFF. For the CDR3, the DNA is TGTGCCAGCAGCGTAGGTTACAATGAGCAGTTCTTC.

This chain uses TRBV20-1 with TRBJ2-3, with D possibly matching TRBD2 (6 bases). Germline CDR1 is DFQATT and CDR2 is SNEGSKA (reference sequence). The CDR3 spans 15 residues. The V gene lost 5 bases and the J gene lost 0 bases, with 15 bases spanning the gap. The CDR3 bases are TGCAGTGCTCCCCTAGCAAGCGGGAGCACAGATACGCAGTATTTT. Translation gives CSAPLASGSTDTQYF.

The CDR3 DNA reads as TGTGCCAGCAGCAGGCTAAGCTCCTATAATTCACCCCTCCACTTT. Translating it yields CASSRLSSYNSPLHF. V and J are TRBV7-9 and TRBJ1-6, with D hard to call. V gave up 5 bases and J gave up 0 bases, with 8 bases separating them. In germline, CDR1 is SEHNR, CDR2 FQNEAQ (reference sequence). This CDR3 is built from 15 residues.

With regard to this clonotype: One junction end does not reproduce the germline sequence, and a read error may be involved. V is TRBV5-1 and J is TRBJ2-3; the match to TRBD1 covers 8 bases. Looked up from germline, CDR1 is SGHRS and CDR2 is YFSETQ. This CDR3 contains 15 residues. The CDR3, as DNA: TGTGCCAGCAGCTTGGACAGGGCCAGCACAGATACGCAGTATTTT. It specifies CASSLDRASTDTQYF.

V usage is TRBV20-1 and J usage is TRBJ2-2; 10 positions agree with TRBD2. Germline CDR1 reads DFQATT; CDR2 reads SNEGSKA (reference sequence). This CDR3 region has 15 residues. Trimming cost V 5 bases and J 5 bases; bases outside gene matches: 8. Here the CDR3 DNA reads TGCAGTGCTGCATCTAGCGGGAGAGGTACCGGGGAGCTGTTTTTT. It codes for CSAASSGRGTGELFF.

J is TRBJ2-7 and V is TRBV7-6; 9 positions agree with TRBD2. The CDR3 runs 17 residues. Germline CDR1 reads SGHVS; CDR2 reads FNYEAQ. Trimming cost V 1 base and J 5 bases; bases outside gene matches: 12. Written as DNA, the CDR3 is TGTGCCAGCAGCTTAGGACCCCGGGTAGCGGGAGCCCACGAGCAGTACTTC. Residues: CASSLGPRVAGAHEQYF.

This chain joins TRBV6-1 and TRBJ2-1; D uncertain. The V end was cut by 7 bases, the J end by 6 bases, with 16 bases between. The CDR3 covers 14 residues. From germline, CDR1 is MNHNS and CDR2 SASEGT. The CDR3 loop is CASTLDPKPNEQFF. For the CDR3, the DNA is TGTGCCAGCACCCTGGACCCAAAACCCAATGAGCAGTTCTTC.

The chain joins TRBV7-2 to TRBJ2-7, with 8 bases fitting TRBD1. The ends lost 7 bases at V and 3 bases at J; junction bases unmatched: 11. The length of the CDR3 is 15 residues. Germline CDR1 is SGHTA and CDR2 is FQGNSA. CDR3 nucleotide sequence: TGTGCCAGCAACATACCGGGACAGGTCGTCTACGAGCAGTACTTC. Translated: CASNIPGQVVYEQYF.

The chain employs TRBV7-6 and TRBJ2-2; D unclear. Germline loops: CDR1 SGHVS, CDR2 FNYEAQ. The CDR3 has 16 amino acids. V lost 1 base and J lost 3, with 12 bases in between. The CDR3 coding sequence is TGTGCCAGCAGCTTAGAAGATAGGGCAGACACCGGGGAGCTGTTTTTT. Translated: CASSLEDRADTGELFF.

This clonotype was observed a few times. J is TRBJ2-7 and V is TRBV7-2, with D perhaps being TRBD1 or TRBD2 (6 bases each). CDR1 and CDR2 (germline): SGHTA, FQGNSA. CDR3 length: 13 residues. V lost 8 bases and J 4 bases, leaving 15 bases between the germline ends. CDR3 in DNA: TGTGCCAGCGGGCCGGGGGCTTCGTACGAGCAGTACTTC. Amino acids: CASGPGASYEQYF.

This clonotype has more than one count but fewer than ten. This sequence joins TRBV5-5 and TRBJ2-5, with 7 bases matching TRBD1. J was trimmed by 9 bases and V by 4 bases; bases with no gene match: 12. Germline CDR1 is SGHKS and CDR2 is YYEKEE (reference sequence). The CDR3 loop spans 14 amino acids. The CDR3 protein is CASSVGQSYEPQYF. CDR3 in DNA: TGTGCCAGCAGCGTGGGACAGTCCTATGAACCCCAGTACTTC.

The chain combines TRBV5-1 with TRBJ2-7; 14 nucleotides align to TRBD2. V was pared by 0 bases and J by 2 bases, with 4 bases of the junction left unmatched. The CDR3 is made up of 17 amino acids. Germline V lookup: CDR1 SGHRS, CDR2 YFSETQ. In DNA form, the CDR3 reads TGCGCCAGCAGCTTGGCGACTAGCGGGAGGGCCACCTACGAGCAGTACTTC. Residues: CASSLATSGRATYEQYF.

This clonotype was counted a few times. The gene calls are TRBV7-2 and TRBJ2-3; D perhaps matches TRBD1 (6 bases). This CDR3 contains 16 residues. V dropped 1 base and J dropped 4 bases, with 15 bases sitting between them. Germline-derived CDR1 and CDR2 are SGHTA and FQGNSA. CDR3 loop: CASSLGHRAGADTQYF. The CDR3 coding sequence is TGTGCCAGCAGCTTAGGACACAGGGCTGGCGCAGATACGCAGTATTTT.

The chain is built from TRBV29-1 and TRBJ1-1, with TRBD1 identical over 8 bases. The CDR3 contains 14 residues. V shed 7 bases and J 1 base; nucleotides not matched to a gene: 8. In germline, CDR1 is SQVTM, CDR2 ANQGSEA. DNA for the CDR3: TGCAGCGCGACAGGGGTTCTCTCGAACACTGAAGCTTTCTTT. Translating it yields CSATGVLSNTEAFF.

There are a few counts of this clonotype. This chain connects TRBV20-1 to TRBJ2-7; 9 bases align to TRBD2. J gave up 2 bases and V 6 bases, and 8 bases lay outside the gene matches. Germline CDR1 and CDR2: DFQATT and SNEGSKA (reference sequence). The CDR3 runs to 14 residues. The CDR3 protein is CSAYTLAGTYEQYF. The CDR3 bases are TGCAGTGCCTACACCCTAGCGGGGACCTACGAGCAGTACTTC.

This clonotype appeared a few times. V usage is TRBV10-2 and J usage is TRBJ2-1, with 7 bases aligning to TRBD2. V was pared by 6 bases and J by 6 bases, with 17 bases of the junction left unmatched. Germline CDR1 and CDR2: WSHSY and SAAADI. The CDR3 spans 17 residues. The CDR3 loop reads CASSPRTRRDLGNEQFF. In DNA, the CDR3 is TGCGCCAGCAGCCCCCGGACTAGAAGGGACTTAGGCAATGAGCAGTTCTTC.

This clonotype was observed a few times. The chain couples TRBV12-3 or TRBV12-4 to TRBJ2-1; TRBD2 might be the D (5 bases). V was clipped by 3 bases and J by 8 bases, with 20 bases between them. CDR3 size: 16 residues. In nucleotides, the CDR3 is TGTGCCAGCAGTTTCGGGGAACCCCACAAACGCGATGAGCAGTTCTTC. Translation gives CASSFGEPHKRDEQFF.

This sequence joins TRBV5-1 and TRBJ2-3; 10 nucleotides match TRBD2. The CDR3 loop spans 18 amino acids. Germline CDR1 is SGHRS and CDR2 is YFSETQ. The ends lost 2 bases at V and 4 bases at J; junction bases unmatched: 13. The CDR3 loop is CASSFSGTSEWEADTQYF. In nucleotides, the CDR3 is TGCGCCAGCAGCTTCTCCGGGACTAGCGAGTGGGAGGCAGATACGCAGTATTTT.

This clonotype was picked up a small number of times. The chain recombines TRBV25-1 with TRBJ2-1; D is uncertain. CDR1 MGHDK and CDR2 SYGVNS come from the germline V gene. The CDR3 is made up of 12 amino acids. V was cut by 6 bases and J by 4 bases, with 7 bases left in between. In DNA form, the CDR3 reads TGTGCCAGCAGCCTTTTTTACAATGAGCAGTTCTTC. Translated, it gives CASSLFYNEQFF.

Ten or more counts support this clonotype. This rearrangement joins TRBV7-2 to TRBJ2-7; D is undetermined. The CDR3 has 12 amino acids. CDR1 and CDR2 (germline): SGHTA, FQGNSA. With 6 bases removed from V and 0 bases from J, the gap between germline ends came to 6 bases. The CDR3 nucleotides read TGTGCCAGCAGTTTCTTCTCCTACGAGCAGTACTTC. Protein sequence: CASSFFSYEQYF.